This TCR beta chain appears in the sequencing data of a study of CD8 T cell repertoires and HIV-1 epitope variants. Looking at the study overall: Each of Twenty-five Gag and Nef epitope peptides stimulated a separate culture.

From germline, CDR1 is LGHNA and CDR2 YSLEER. V gave up 1 base and J gave up 7 bases, with 13 bases separating them. This CDR3 is built from 14 residues. As concerns this clone: The antigen is undetermined.

Repertoires were generated with immunoSEQ multiplex PCR, while TCRdb's copy carries only in-frame clones and drops some. In the table there are 5,000 to 6,500 clones, about 67% of which are singletons. The V and J genes are TRBV4-3 and TRBJ1-1, with no clear D. The receptor was isolated from a male donor with HIV. Sequenced material: cultured CD8+ T cells derived from PBMCs. The CDR3 here is CASSQAEGGIEAFF. The CDR3 coding sequence is TGCGCCAGCAGCCAAGCAGAGGGAGGTATTGAAGCTTTCTTT.